A selection of T cell receptor beta chains follows, all from one sample in a study of cytomegalovirus exposure and HLA in healthy donors. Generated by immunoSEQ multiplex PCR, the TCRdb table keeps only in-frame clones and is missing some. The table records around 99,000 clones, around 77% of them present only once. The sequencing input was PBMCs. These TCRs come from a man younger than 35 in good health and CMV-seronegative. The CDR3 runs from the conserved cysteine through the conserved F or W. Each record gives: V gene, D gene, J gene, clone size, CDR3 DNA, CDR3 protein. The D gene is left open where the match is weak. Expanded clones are given a class, and other clones once, few, many or no size at all.

V gene: TRBV5-1
D gene: TRBD2
J gene: TRBJ2-1
clone size: once
CDR3 DNA: TGCGCCAGCAGCTTGGCCGCTAGCGGGGGGACTCCCAGCTCCTACAATGAGCAGTTCTTC
CDR3 protein: CASSLAASGGTPSSYNEQFF

V gene: TRBV19
D gene: -
J gene: TRBJ2-2
clone size: few
CDR3 DNA: TGTGCCAGTAAGAGGGTGGGCGCCGGGGAGCTGTTTTTT
CDR3 protein: CASKRVGAGELFF

V gene: TRBV6-5
D gene: -
J gene: TRBJ2-1
clone size: -
CDR3 DNA: TGTGCCAGTTACTCGGTCGCCAGTGAGGGTGAGCAGTTCTTC
CDR3 protein: CASYSVASEGEQFF

V gene: TRBV7-7
D gene: TRBD1
J gene: TRBJ2-5
clone size: -
CDR3 DNA: TGTGCCAGCAGCCCGAACAGGGGGCCCGAGACCCAGTACTTC
CDR3 protein: CASSPNRGPETQYF

V gene: TRBV4-3
D gene: TRBD1
J gene: TRBJ2-7
clone size: -
CDR3 DNA: TGCGCCAGCAGCCAGCCGGGACAGGGCCACGAGCAGTACTTC
CDR3 protein: CASSQPGQGHEQYF

V gene: TRBV27
D gene: -
J gene: TRBJ1-1
clone size: -
CDR3 DNA: TGTGCCAGCAGTTTAGGGGGGGGCGGGACTGAAGCTTTCTTT
CDR3 protein: CASSLGGGGTEAFF

V gene: TRBV2
D gene: -
J gene: TRBJ2-7
clone size: -
CDR3 DNA: TGTGCCAGCAGTGTCAACAACTACGAGCAGTACTTC
CDR3 protein: CASSVNNYEQYF

V gene: TRBV25-1
D gene: -
J gene: TRBJ2-5
clone size: few
CDR3 DNA: TGTGCCAGCAGTACCGCGGAGACCCAGTACTTC
CDR3 protein: CASSTAETQYF

V gene: TRBV29-1
D gene: TRBD2
J gene: TRBJ2-1
clone size: few
CDR3 DNA: TGCAGCGTTGTGGGAAGCGGGGGGGCCTATGAGCAGTTCTTC
CDR3 protein: CSVVGSGGAYEQFF

V gene: TRBV18
D gene: TRBD1
J gene: TRBJ2-3
clone size: -
CDR3 DNA: TGTGCCAGCTCACCCACAGGGGGGATTAGCACAGATACGCAGTATTTT
CDR3 protein: CASSPTGGISTDTQYF

V gene: TRBV5-8
D gene: TRBD1
J gene: TRBJ1-2
clone size: -
CDR3 DNA: TGTGCCAGCAGCTGGACAGGGGGGTATGGCTACACCTTC
CDR3 protein: CASSWTGGYGYTF

V gene: TRBV4-2
D gene: TRBD1
J gene: TRBJ1-6
clone size: many
CDR3 DNA: TGTGCCAGCAGCCAAGAAGCAGGGGGAGGTGGTTCACCCCTCCACTTT
CDR3 protein: CASSQEAGGGGSPLHF

V gene: TRBV7-3
D gene: TRBD2
J gene: TRBJ2-2
clone size: few
CDR3 DNA: TGTGCCAGCAGCTTCACGGGGGGCACCGGGGAGCTGTTTTTT
CDR3 protein: CASSFTGGTGELFF

V gene: TRBV6-4
D gene: TRBD2
J gene: TRBJ2-1
clone size: -
CDR3 DNA: TGTGCCAGCAGCCAACTAGCGGGGGAGGGGGATGAGCAGTTCTTC
CDR3 protein: CASSQLAGEGDEQFF

V gene: TRBV7-2
D gene: TRBD2
J gene: TRBJ2-5
clone size: -
CDR3 DNA: TGTGCCACCCAACTAGCGGGGGGAGAGACCCAGTACTTC
CDR3 protein: CATQLAGGETQYF

V gene: TRBV18
D gene: -
J gene: TRBJ1-2
clone size: -
CDR3 DNA: TGTGCCAGCTCACCCGGGGGGCTAAACTATGGCTACACCTTC
CDR3 protein: CASSPGGLNYGYTF

V gene: TRBV2
D gene: TRBD1
J gene: TRBJ2-1
clone size: -
CDR3 DNA: TGTGCCAGCACCGGACCCTCGACAGGGGGCCTTGGGAATGAGCAGTTCTTC
CDR3 protein: CASTGPSTGGLGNEQFF

V gene: TRBV4-3
D gene: TRBD1
J gene: TRBJ1-1
clone size: -
CDR3 DNA: TGCGCCAGCAGCCAAGCCGGACAGGGAAAGAACACTGAAGCTTTCTTT
CDR3 protein: CASSQAGQGKNTEAFF

V gene: TRBV2
D gene: TRBD1
J gene: TRBJ1-6
clone size: -
CDR3 DNA: TGTGCCAGCCGGGGGACAGATTCGGCGGCGAGAAATTCACCCCTCCACTTT
CDR3 protein: CASRGTDSAARNSPLHF

V gene: TRBV5-6
D gene: -
J gene: TRBJ1-1
clone size: -
CDR3 DNA: TGTGCCAGCAGCCCTTATACAGGGCAGGTCACTGAAGCTTTCTTT
CDR3 protein: CASSPYTGQVTEAFF

V gene: TRBV13
D gene: TRBD1
J gene: TRBJ1-2
clone size: once
CDR3 DNA: TGTGCCAGCGGGCCAGGGGGGACGACTAACTATGGCTACACCTTC
CDR3 protein: CASGPGGTTNYGYTF

V gene: TRBV27
D gene: -
J gene: TRBJ2-2
clone size: -
CDR3 DNA: TGTGCCAGCAGCTCTACTCAAGTTACCACCGGGGAGCTGTTTTTT
CDR3 protein: CASSSTQVTTGELFF

V gene: TRBV10-1
D gene: -
J gene: TRBJ1-2
clone size: -
CDR3 DNA: TGCGCCAGCAGTGACCACCGAGGGTATGGCTACACCTTC
CDR3 protein: CASSDHRGYGYTF

V gene: TRBV28
D gene: TRBD1
J gene: TRBJ1-2
clone size: -
CDR3 DNA: TGTGCCAGCAGTTCCCCCCAGGGGACAGACTATAACTATGGCTACACCTTC
CDR3 protein: CASSSPQGTDYNYGYTF

V gene: TRBV4-2
D gene: -
J gene: TRBJ2-2
clone size: few
CDR3 DNA: TGTGCCAGCAGCCAAGAATCCGGACAACCTACCGGGGAGCTGTTTTTT
CDR3 protein: CASSQESGQPTGELFF

V gene: TRBV18
D gene: -
J gene: TRBJ1-5
clone size: -
CDR3 DNA: TGTGCCAGCTCACCGGGAGTGAGGAATCAGCCCCAGCATTTT
CDR3 protein: CASSPGVRNQPQHF

V gene: TRBV15
D gene: -
J gene: TRBJ2-2
clone size: once
CDR3 DNA: TGTGCCACCAGCCCAGGTCGACCCGTCGGGGAGCTGTTTTTT
CDR3 protein: CATSPGRPVGELFF

V gene: TRBV27
D gene: TRBD1
J gene: TRBJ2-7
clone size: -
CDR3 DNA: TGTGCCAGCAGTTTCCTACAGGGGGTGTACGGCGAGCAGTACTTC
CDR3 protein: CASSFLQGVYGEQYF

V gene: TRBV6-1
D gene: -
J gene: TRBJ2-3
clone size: -
CDR3 DNA: TGTGCCAGCAGTGAAATGGGCGGAGGGGGCACAGATACGCAGTATTTT
CDR3 protein: CASSEMGGGGTDTQYF

V gene: TRBV5-1
D gene: -
J gene: TRBJ1-5
clone size: -
CDR3 DNA: TGCGCCAGCAGCTTGGGCGGCGGGAGCAATCAGCCCCAGCATTTT
CDR3 protein: CASSLGGGSNQPQHF

V gene: TRBV27
D gene: -
J gene: TRBJ1-2
clone size: -
CDR3 DNA: TGTGCCAGCAGTTCACAGGGTTATGGCTACCCCTTC
CDR3 protein: CASSSQGYGYPF

V gene: TRBV6-5
D gene: -
J gene: TRBJ2-7
clone size: few
CDR3 DNA: TGTGCCAGCAGAGGAGGCTCCTACGAGCAGTACTTC
CDR3 protein: CASRGGSYEQYF

V gene: TRBV9
D gene: TRBD2
J gene: TRBJ2-3
clone size: few
CDR3 DNA: TGTGCCAGCAGCGTTGGGCCCAGCGGGGGAGGCACAGATACGCAGTATTTT
CDR3 protein: CASSVGPSGGGTDTQYF

V gene: TRBV7-8
D gene: -
J gene: TRBJ1-5
clone size: -
CDR3 DNA: TGTGCCAGCAGCTCCAGACAGCCCAATCAGCCCCAGCATTTT
CDR3 protein: CASSSRQPNQPQHF

V gene: TRBV10-3
D gene: TRBD1
J gene: TRBJ2-7
clone size: -
CDR3 DNA: TGTGCCATGAGGGACAGGGCAGGACGAGAGCAGTACTTC
CDR3 protein: CAMRDRAGREQYF

V gene: TRBV9
D gene: -
J gene: TRBJ2-7
clone size: -
CDR3 DNA: TGTGCCAGCAGCGTTGGCGGCGGAACCTACGAGCAGTACTTC
CDR3 protein: CASSVGGGTYEQYF

V gene: TRBV11-1
D gene: -
J gene: TRBJ1-4
clone size: -
CDR3 DNA: TGTGCCAGCGCAGACAGTTTTAATGAAAAACTGTTTTTT
CDR3 protein: CASADSFNEKLFF

V gene: TRBV11-2
D gene: TRBD1
J gene: TRBJ1-6
clone size: -
CDR3 DNA: TGTGCCAGCAAAGTGACAGGGGCAAATTCACCCCTCCACTTT
CDR3 protein: CASKVTGANSPLHF

V gene: TRBV18
D gene: TRBD2
J gene: TRBJ2-1
clone size: -
CDR3 DNA: TGTGCCAGCTCACCACCCTCTAGCGGGGGGGCGATTAATGAGCAGTTCTTC
CDR3 protein: CASSPPSSGGAINEQFF

V gene: TRBV4-1
D gene: TRBD1
J gene: TRBJ1-5
clone size: -
CDR3 DNA: TGCGCCAGCAGCCAAGGGGACAGGAGTATGCCCCAGCATTTT
CDR3 protein: CASSQGDRSMPQHF

V gene: TRBV19
D gene: -
J gene: TRBJ2-7
clone size: few
CDR3 DNA: TGTGCCAGTAGTGTGGAGGGGTCCTACGAGCAGTACTTC
CDR3 protein: CASSVEGSYEQYF

V gene: TRBV7-3
D gene: -
J gene: TRBJ2-2
clone size: -
CDR3 DNA: TGTGCCAGCAGCTTAACGCGGGGGAACACCGGGGAGCTGTTTTTT
CDR3 protein: CASSLTRGNTGELFF

V gene: TRBV7-2
D gene: -
J gene: TRBJ2-7
clone size: -
CDR3 DNA: TGTGCCAGCAGCTTTAACAGGGACCCACTCGCCGAGCAGTACTTC
CDR3 protein: CASSFNRDPLAEQYF

V gene: TRBV6-5
D gene: -
J gene: TRBJ2-7
clone size: few
CDR3 DNA: TGTGCCAGCAGTTACCCGGGACACTACGAGCAGTACTTC
CDR3 protein: CASSYPGHYEQYF

V gene: TRBV2
D gene: TRBD1
J gene: TRBJ2-7
clone size: few
CDR3 DNA: TGTGCCAGCAGCCCAACCCCCGGGACAGACCCTTACGAGCAGTACTTC
CDR3 protein: CASSPTPGTDPYEQYF

V gene: TRBV28
D gene: -
J gene: TRBJ2-1
clone size: -
CDR3 DNA: TGTGCCAGCAGTTTAGTGGGGGCAAGTGAGCAGTTCTTC
CDR3 protein: CASSLVGASEQFF

V gene: TRBV4-3
D gene: -
J gene: TRBJ1-2
clone size: -
CDR3 DNA: TGCGCCAGCAGCCAAGAGGACACCTCCTCCTATGGCTACACCTTC
CDR3 protein: CASSQEDTSSYGYTF

V gene: TRBV25-1
D gene: -
J gene: TRBJ1-2
clone size: -
CDR3 DNA: TGTGCCAGCAGCCCGAGCGGGCAGTTCGGCTATGGCTACACCTTC
CDR3 protein: CASSPSGQFGYGYTF

V gene: TRBV9
D gene: -
J gene: TRBJ2-6
clone size: -
CDR3 DNA: TGTGCCAGCAGCCCTAGACTGGGCTCTGGGGCCAACGTCCTGACTTTC
CDR3 protein: CASSPRLGSGANVLTF

V gene: TRBV29-1
D gene: -
J gene: TRBJ2-7
clone size: -
CDR3 DNA: TGCAGCGGGGAACAGGGCTCGGCCTACGAGCAGTACTTC
CDR3 protein: CSGEQGSAYEQYF

V gene: TRBV9
D gene: -
J gene: TRBJ1-1
clone size: -
CDR3 DNA: TGTGCCAGCAGTCCTCAGGCCTCGGTACTGAACACTGAAGCTTTCTTT
CDR3 protein: CASSPQASVLNTEAFF

V gene: TRBV2
D gene: -
J gene: TRBJ2-5
clone size: -
CDR3 DNA: TGTGCCAGCAGTGCACAGGTGGGTGAGCAGTACTTC
CDR3 protein: CASSAQVGEQYF

V gene: TRBV14
D gene: -
J gene: TRBJ1-6
clone size: -
CDR3 DNA: TGTGCCAGCAGCCCCCTGTCAGGCTTTGATTCACCCCTCCACTTT
CDR3 protein: CASSPLSGFDSPLHF

V gene: TRBV13
D gene: -
J gene: TRBJ2-3
clone size: -
CDR3 DNA: TGTGCCAGCAGCTTATGGAGATCTAGCACAGATACGCAGTATTTT
CDR3 protein: CASSLWRSSTDTQYF

V gene: TRBV2
D gene: TRBD1
J gene: TRBJ1-2
clone size: -
CDR3 DNA: TGTGCCAGCAGGGAGACAGGGCCTCATGGCTACACCTTC
CDR3 protein: CASRETGPHGYTF